One and the same sample provided the 11 T cell receptor beta chains below, sequenced in a study of tumor-infiltrating lymphocytes in oesophageal squamous cell carcinoma. TCRdb recomputed calls from the PCR reads with MiXCR, one row per CDR3 protein. In the table there are 15,000 to 25,000 distinct CDR3 sequences, around 38% of which are singletons. The sequenced material came from normal esophageal tissue next to the tumor. The receptor source for this set is a male donor with esophageal squamous cell carcinoma.

This clonotype was seen repeatedly, ten times or more. This sequence joins TRBV19 and TRBJ2-5, with TRBD2 identical over 9 bases. The CDR3 length is 16 residues. V shed 2 bases, J shed 2 bases, and the junction held 6 bases outside the gene matches. Germline assignment: CDR1 LNHDA and CDR2 SQIVND (reference sequence). CDR3 nucleotide sequence: TGTGCCAGTAGTATAAGTATTCTAGCGGGACAAGAGACCCAGTACTTC. Protein product: CASSISILAGQETQYF.

V and J are TRBV6-6 and TRBJ2-5, with 10 positions matching TRBD1. TRBJ2-1 matches the DNA end more closely, so the J call is doubtful. This CDR3 comprises 15 residues. Looked up from germline, CDR1 is MNHNY and CDR2 is SVGAGI (reference sequence). The CDR3 loop is CASSYYGTGEDEQFF. CDR3 in DNA: TGTGCCAGCAGTTACTATGGGACAGGGGAGGATGAGCAGTTCTTC.

By share, this clonotype counts as medium-sized. This sequence joins TRBV10-2 and TRBJ2-1; TRBD1 agrees at 10 bases. Germline values: CDR1 WSHSY, CDR2 SAAADI. The CDR3 has 15 residues. The J segment lost 8 bases and the V segment lost 7 bases, leaving 11 bases of the junction unmatched. The CDR3 here is CASIGDRGLRDEQFF. As DNA, the CDR3 is TGCGCCAGCATAGGAGACAGGGGGCTTAGGGATGAGCAGTTCTTC.

Comments on this clonotype: A read error may produce the germline difference seen at one junction end. This sequence joins TRBV24-1 and TRBJ2-7; 12 nucleotides align to TRBD2. Germline V gives CDR1 KGHDR, CDR2 SFDVKD. This CDR3 is built from 16 residues. CDR3 bases: TGTGCCAGCAGTTCCCGGACTAGCGGGACGGGGAATGAGCAGTACTTC. This encodes CASSSRTSGTGNEQYF.

The table lists this clonotype with many counts. The chain uses TRBV28 and TRBJ1-1; TRBD1 agrees at 8 bases. This CDR3 spans 14 amino acids. Trimming at V came to 2 bases and at J to 5 bases, leaving 4 bases not matched to a gene. Germline CDR1 and CDR2: MDHEN and SYDVKM. In DNA form, the CDR3 reads TGTGCCAGCAGTTTAAGGACAGGGTCGACTGAAGCTTTCTTT. Its protein product is CASSLRTGSTEAFF.

Comments on this clonotype: Just one base apart from a much larger clone, this may be a read error. This chain links TRBV5-1 with TRBJ2-3; 8 nucleotides align to TRBD1. The J call may be faulty, since TRBJ2-1 better matches the DNA end. This CDR3 is 15 amino acids long. Germline V CDR1 and CDR2: SGHRS, YFSETQ. CDR3 region: CASSLVPGGEGPQFF. As DNA, the CDR3 is TGCGCCAGCAGCTTGGTACCAGGGGGCGAAGGTCCGCAGTTCTTC.

This clonotype is deemed medium-sized. The chain recombines TRBV11-2 with TRBJ2-5; 7 bases align to TRBD1. The CDR3 contains 14 residues. Trimming cost V 4 bases and J 1 base; bases outside gene matches: 3. The germline gives CDR1 SGHAT, CDR2 FQNNGV. This CDR3 is CASSSGQLQETQYF. The CDR3 DNA follows: TGTGCCAGCAGCTCGGGACAGCTCCAAGAGACCCAGTACTTC.

The chain links TRBV4-1 to TRBJ2-1; D may be TRBD1 (5 bases). The CDR3 is made up of 14 amino acids. With 4 bases removed from V and 10 bases from J, the gap between germline ends came to 17 bases. The V gene's germline CDR1 is MGHRA and CDR2 YSYEKL. DNA of the CDR3: TGCGCCAGCAGCCCGGACAAGGCCCCCTACGAGCAGTTCTTC. Its translation is CASSPDKAPYEQFF.

The V call is TRBV11-3, the J call TRBJ2-1; TRBD2 matches 8 bases. The DNA end lines up better with TRBJ2-7; the J call may be wrong. CDR1 is SGHNT and CDR2 is YENEEA in the germline V gene. The CDR3 contains 16 residues. CDR3 in DNA: TGTGCCAGCAGCTACATTAGCAGCGGGAGAAACGATGAGCAGTACTTC. Amino acid sequence: CASSYISSGRNDEQYF.

This chain connects TRBV18 to TRBJ2-2; the D gene is possibly TRBD1 (6 bases). CDR3 size: 14 residues. The germline V gene encodes CDR1 KGHSH and CDR2 LQKENI. The ends were cut back, 4 bases at V and 4 bases at J, with 10 bases in the middle. The CDR3 bases are TGTGCCAGCTCACTTGGGGGCGGCACCGGGGAGCTGTTTTTT. It encodes CASSLGGGTGELFF.

V and J are TRBV7-8 and TRBJ2-5; 11 positions match TRBD2. This CDR3 has 14 amino acids. The germline V gene encodes CDR1 SGHVS and CDR2 FQNEAQ. J lost 5 bases, V lost 3 bases, and 2 bases had no gene match. CDR3 sequence reads: CASSFLAGGETQYF. The CDR3 bases are TGTGCCAGCAGCTTCCTAGCGGGAGGTGAGACCCAGTACTTC.